Following are 31 T cell receptor beta chains from one sample sequenced in a study of regulatory T cells in long-lasting Graves disease. Libraries of TCR beta came from iRepertoire HTBI primers plus Arm-PCR of CDR3 regions. A single record per CDR3 protein comes from TCRdb applying MiXCR to the multiplex PCR reads. The sample includes roughly 420,000 distinct CDR3 sequences, around 16% seen only once; the top ten take approximately 22%. Sample time point: newly diagnosed GD, antithyroid drugs for less than 3 months. PBMC-derived RNA was used for the TCR library. This specimen consisted of peripheral blood mononuclear cells (PBMCs), obtained at new diagnosis, from a patient treated with antithyroid drugs. All receptors come from a female donor with Graves disease.

This clonotype was counted only a few times. The chain uses TRBV7-2 and TRBJ2-2; 8 bases agree with TRBD1. This CDR3 has 14 residues. V trimming: 2 bases; J trimming: 11 bases; junction bases outside the gene matches: 7. Germline CDR1 reads SGHTA; CDR2 reads FQGNSA. The CDR3 DNA follows: TGTGCCAGCAGCTTAACCAGGGGGCAAGCCGAGCTGTTTTTT. Amino acid sequence: CASSLTRGQAELFF.

This clonotype was seen many times. CDR3 sequence (DNA): TGTGCCAGCAGCCGGTGGTCCGTGAACACTGAAGCTTTCTTT. Protein product: CASSRWSVNTEAFF. The J gene is TRBJ1-1, the V gene TRBV5-6, with D hard to call. The CDR3 has 14 residues. Trimming took 4 bases from V and 0 from J, leaving 10 bases between them. Germline assignment: CDR1 SGHDT and CDR2 YYEEEE.

The chain couples TRBV4-1 to TRBJ2-7; 11 positions agree with TRBD2. Per the germline V gene, CDR1 is MGHRA and CDR2 is YSYEKL. This CDR3 is built from 17 residues. The junction had 13 bases not matched to a gene; V was cut back by 9 bases and J by 0 bases. The CDR3 DNA reads as TGCGCCAGTAATCCAAGCCCTAGCGGGGGGACCTCCTACGAGCAGTACTTC. Protein: CASNPSPSGGTSYEQYF.

Regarding this clonotype: A much larger clone differs from this one at a single base, so this may be a read error. CDR3 sequence (DNA): TGCGCCGGCAGCTTGGGTGGAGCTAATGAAAAACTGTTTTTT. Its protein is CAGSLGGANEKLFF. V gene TRBV5-1 combines with J gene TRBJ1-4; D not resolved. From germline, CDR1 is SGHRS and CDR2 YFSETQ. The CDR3 is made up of 14 amino acids. Based on the CDR3 plus reference TRBV5-1 and TRBJ1-4, the full variable domain is KAGVTQTPRYLIKTRGQQVTLSCSPISGHRSVSWYQQTPGQGLQFLFEYFSETQRNKGNFPGRFSGRQFSNSRSEMNVSTLELGDSALYLCAGSLGGANEKLFFGSGTQLSVL.

This clonotype was observed at least ten times. The junction departs from germline at one end; a sequencing error may be responsible. The chain is built from TRBV7-9 and TRBJ2-1, with a tentative D call TRBD2 (5 bases). The germline gives CDR1 SEHNR, CDR2 FQNEAQ (reference sequence). This CDR3 comprises 18 residues. The DNA for the CDR3 is TGTGCCAGCAGTTTAGGCCGAGGGAGAGGGATCCCCTACAATGAGCAGTTCTTC. Protein: CASSLGRGRGIPYNEQFF. Complete variable domain (other parts from reference TRBV7-9 and TRBJ2-1): DTGVSQNPRHKITKRGQNVTFRCDPISEHNRLYWYRQTLGQGPEFLTYFQNEAQLEKSRLLSDRFSAERPKGSFSTLEIQRTEQGDSAMYLCASSLGRGRGIPYNEQFFGPGTRLTVL.

About this clonotype itself: The junction departs from the called germline gene at one end, perhaps through a read error. The gene calls are TRBV20-1 and TRBJ2-5; TRBD2 agrees at 8 bases. Germline-derived CDR1 and CDR2 are DFQATT and SNEGSKA (reference sequence). The CDR3 covers 16 residues. In DNA, the CDR3 is TGCAGTGCAAGAGAGGGCCAGCGGGAGTGGAGAGAGACCCAGTACTTC. It encodes CSAREGQREWRETQYF.

This clonotype has ten or more counts. The genes are TRBV28 and TRBJ2-3, with D uncertain. The ends were cut back, 6 bases at V and 3 bases at J, with 16 bases in the middle. CDR1 is MDHEN and CDR2 is SYDVKM in the germline V gene. CDR3 length: 15 amino acids. The CDR3 nucleotides read TGTGCCAGCAGCCCTGCAGGTGGGGAAACAGATACGCAGTATTTT. It encodes CASSPAGGETDTQYF.

In this sample, this clonotype turned up many times. The V and J genes are TRBV5-1 and TRBJ1-5; TRBD1 might be the D (6 bases). This CDR3 is 15 amino acids long. With 4 bases removed from V and 4 bases from J, the gap between germline ends came to 15 bases. Germline V gives CDR1 SGHRS, CDR2 YFSETQ. CDR3 sequence (DNA): TGCGCCAGCAGCAAAACAGGGAACCCGAATCAGCCCCAGCATTTT. It is translated as CASSKTGNPNQPQHF. Supplemented by reference TRBV5-1 and TRBJ1-5, the full variable domain reads KAGVTQTPRYLIKTRGQQVTLSCSPISGHRSVSWYQQTPGQGLQFLFEYFSETQRNKGNFPGRFSGRQFSNSRSEMNVSTLELGDSALYLCASSKTGNPNQPQHFGDGTRLSIL.

This clonotype occurred many times. The chain couples TRBV5-1 to TRBJ2-3, with 12 positions matching TRBD2. The CDR3 has 19 amino acids. The V gene's germline CDR1 is SGHRS and CDR2 YFSETQ. The ends lost 2 bases at V and 3 bases at J; junction bases unmatched: 13. The CDR3: CASSFTGTSGRQGTDTQYF. DNA of the CDR3: TGCGCCAGCAGCTTTACCGGGACTAGCGGGCGACAAGGGACAGATACGCAGTATTTT.

This clonotype came up many times. The genes are TRBV7-9 and TRBJ1-4; unclear D gene. V shed 2 bases and J shed 0 bases, with 7 bases lying between them. This CDR3 region has 15 residues. Germline lookup yields CDR1 SEHNR and CDR2 FQNEAQ (reference sequence). The DNA of the CDR3 is TGTGCCAGCAGCTTATCGACTTCAACTAATGAAAAACTGTTTTTT. Protein product: CASSLSTSTNEKLFF.

This clonotype occurred a few times. The V gene is TRBV6-5, the J gene TRBJ2-1; D is perhaps TRBD1 (5 bases). Between the trimmed V and J ends, which lost 2 bases and 8 bases, there was a span of 19 bases. The CDR3 has 16 amino acids. Germline CDR1 is MNHEY and CDR2 is SVGAGI. The CDR3 region has the DNA TGTGCCAGCAGTTACCTAAGGGGCAGGAATCTATATGAGCAGTTCTTC. It translates to CASSYLRGRNLYEQFF.

The rearrangement joins TRBV18 to TRBJ2-1; D gene uncertain. This CDR3 is built from 11 residues. Germline V gene lookup returns CDR1 KGHSH and CDR2 LQKENI. With 3 bases removed from V and 6 bases from J, the gap between germline ends came to 3 bases. CDR3 sequence reads: CASSPRNEQFF. DNA of the CDR3: TGTGCCAGCTCACCGCGCAATGAGCAGTTCTTC.

This clonotype was counted ten times or more. The chain uses TRBV3-1 and TRBJ2-3, with 7 nucleotides matching TRBD1. Germline V CDR1 and CDR2: LGHDT, YNNKEL (reference sequence). V trimming: 1 base; J trimming: 6 bases; junction bases outside the gene matches: 7. The CDR3 is 15 residues long. This chain's CDR3 is CASSQGYDRADTQYF. The CDR3 region has the DNA TGTGCCAGCAGCCAAGGATATGACAGGGCCGATACGCAGTATTTT.

In DNA, the CDR3 is TGCAGCGTTGATTGGGGTTGGGGCAATGAGCAGTTCTTC. The encoded protein is CSVDWGWGNEQFF. V and J are TRBV29-1 and TRBJ2-1, with D unclear. The CDR3 consists of 13 residues. The V end lost 3 bases, the J end lost 6 bases, and 12 bases lay between the germline ends. CDR1 SQVTM and CDR2 ANQGSEA come from the germline V gene.

This clonotype was found many times. The rearrangement uses TRBV9 and TRBJ1-4; a weak D match, TRBD1 (5 bases). V lost 4 bases, J lost 7 bases, and 17 bases lay in between. CDR3 size: 15 residues. CDR1 SGDLS and CDR2 YYNGEE come from the germline V gene. The CDR3: CASSPRGGEGEKLFF. The CDR3 region has the DNA TGTGCCAGCAGCCCTCGAGGAGGGGAGGGTGAAAAACTGTTTTTT.

This clonotype was observed at least ten times. CDR3 bases: TGTGCCAGCAGTTACCTAGGACAGAAGAGCACAGATACGCAGTATTTT. Protein: CASSYLGQKSTDTQYF. The chain is built from TRBV6-2 or TRBV6-3 and TRBJ2-3; possible D gene TRBD1, 6 bases. The CDR3 totals 16 residues. Per the germline V gene, CDR1 is MNHEY and CDR2 is SVGEGT. The V gene lost 2 bases and the J gene lost 0 bases, with 12 bases spanning the gap.

The table lists this clonotype with a few counts. This chain uses TRBV28 with TRBJ1-5; possibly TRBD1 for D (5 bases). The V end lost 3 bases, the J end lost 5 bases, and 11 bases lay between the germline ends. The germline gives CDR1 MDHEN, CDR2 SYDVKM. This CDR3 contains 14 residues. CDR3 coding DNA: TGTGCCAGCAGTTTGAAACAGGTTTATCAGCCCCAGCATTTT. Translated: CASSLKQVYQPQHF.

A few counts support this clonotype. The chain links TRBV9 to TRBJ2-3; 9 bases map to TRBD1. J lost 4 bases, V lost 0 bases, and 3 bases had no gene match. The CDR3 spans 15 residues. Germline CDR1 reads SGDLS; CDR2 reads YYNGEE. CDR3 protein: CASSVVGTGPDTQYF. The CDR3 nucleotides read TGTGCCAGCAGCGTAGTGGGGACAGGGCCAGATACGCAGTATTTT.

This clonotype showed up many times. This rearrangement joins TRBV24-1 to TRBJ2-3; 10 bases align to TRBD2. Germline V gives CDR1 KGHDR, CDR2 SFDVKD. This CDR3 is built from 19 residues. The V segment lost 9 bases and the J segment 0 bases; nucleotides outside the gene matches: 17. For the CDR3, the DNA is TGTGCCACCCGTGGAGAGGGAACTAGCGGGAACCCTAGCACAGATACGCAGTATTTT. It specifies CATRGEGTSGNPSTDTQYF.

This clonotype was counted at least ten times. The CDR3 protein is CATRTRRHQYYGYTF. The CDR3 DNA sequence: TGTGCCACCAGGACACGGCGGCACCAGTACTATGGCTACACCTTC. J is TRBJ1-2 and V is TRBV24-1; D gene ambiguous. The CDR3 is 15 amino acids. Germline V gene lookup returns CDR1 KGHDR and CDR2 SFDVKD. The V end lost 7 bases, the J end lost 3 bases, and 17 bases lay between the germline ends.

Concerning this clonotype itself: Mismatch with germline at one junction end may stem from a read error. The genes are TRBV5-5 and TRBJ1-1; maybe TRBD1 (6 bases). The germline CDR1 and CDR2 sequences are SGHKS and YYEKEE (reference sequence). This CDR3 is 14 amino acids long. DNA of the CDR3: TGTGCCAGCAGCTTGGAGGGGCAGGGGCCTGAAGCTCTCTTT. Protein sequence: CASSLEGQGPEALF.

This clonotype occurred a few times. The J gene is TRBJ2-1, the V gene TRBV5-1; D might be TRBD1 (6 bases). Between the trimmed V and J ends, which lost 4 bases and 0 bases, there was a span of 14 bases. In germline, CDR1 is SGHRS, CDR2 YFSETQ. This CDR3 region has 16 residues. Here the CDR3 reads CASSPGHRSSYNEQFF. The CDR3 bases are TGCGCCAGCAGCCCGGGACATAGGAGCTCCTACAATGAGCAGTTCTTC.

This clonotype occurred many times. The genes are TRBV6-1 and TRBJ2-6, with 9 bases identical to TRBD1. This CDR3 is 16 amino acids long. V was clipped by 5 bases and J by 1 base; unmatched bases: 3. Germline V gene lookup returns CDR1 MNHNS and CDR2 SASEGT. CDR3 sequence: CASSPGTGSGANVLTF. DNA for the CDR3: TGTGCCAGCAGTCCCGGGACAGGGTCTGGGGCCAACGTCCTGACTTTC.

This clonotype was seen ten or more times. This chain joins TRBV14 and TRBJ1-2, with D uncertain. Trimming took 0 bases from V and 1 from J, leaving 12 bases between them. Germline lookup yields CDR1 SGHDN and CDR2 FVKESK. This CDR3 contains 16 residues. CDR3 nucleotide sequence: TGTGCCAGCAGCCAAGATCGCTTCGGGGTTAACTATGGCTACACCTTC. Protein: CASSQDRFGVNYGYTF.

In its sample, this clonotype was seen many times. V is TRBV7-6 and J is TRBJ1-4; no clear D. Germline V lookup: CDR1 SGHVS, CDR2 FNYEAQ. The CDR3 runs to 15 residues. With 3 bases removed from V and 4 bases from J, the gap between germline ends came to 12 bases. Here the CDR3 DNA reads TGTGCCAGCAGCTTGGCAGCCGGTAATAATGAAAAACTGTTTTTT. It yields the protein CASSLAAGNNEKLFF.

The rearrangement links TRBV19 to TRBJ1-5, with a tentative D call TRBD1 (5 bases). The CDR3 has 13 residues. Germline V gives CDR1 LNHDA, CDR2 SQIVND (reference sequence). Trimming took off 6 bases at V and 7 bases at J, with 13 bases between the two ends. The DNA for the CDR3 is TGTGCCAGTAGGGAACAGGTATGGCAGCCCCAGCATTTT. Translated: CASREQVWQPQHF.

This clonotype was counted ten times or more. This chain joins TRBV2 and TRBJ2-1; 7 bases are shared with TRBD2. CDR1 is SNHLY and CDR2 is FYNNEI in the germline V gene. Trimming removed 7 bases from V and 5 bases from J; junction bases left unmatched: 8. The CDR3 totals 14 residues. CDR3 loop: CASTGGSINNEQFF. CDR3 nucleotides: TGTGCCAGCACCGGCGGGAGCATCAACAATGAGCAGTTCTTC.

The rearrangement joins TRBV6-1 to TRBJ2-3, with D uncertain. CDR3 size: 15 residues. The ends were cut back, 6 bases at V and 4 bases at J, with 17 bases in the middle. Germline V CDR1 and CDR2: MNHNS, SASEGT. The CDR3 protein is CASSSGSIRADTQYF. CDR3 DNA: TGTGCCAGCAGCTCCGGATCAATACGGGCAGATACGCAGTATTTT.

This clonotype was observed many times. The CDR3 sequence: CASSIDSQTAFEQYF. For the CDR3, the DNA is TGTGCCAGTAGTATAGATTCCCAGACAGCGTTCGAGCAGTACTTC. This rearrangement joins TRBV19 to TRBJ2-7; a possible D gene is TRBD1 (5 bases). Trimming cost V 0 bases and J 6 bases, with 15 bases left between them. Germline V lookup: CDR1 LNHDA, CDR2 SQIVND (reference sequence). The CDR3 is 15 residues long.

This clonotype showed up many times. The rearrangement links TRBV7-9 to TRBJ2-5; TRBD2 is a possible D gene (6 bases). CDR1 is SEHNR and CDR2 is FQNEAQ in the germline V gene (reference sequence). This CDR3 is built from 15 residues. The V end lost 0 bases, the J end lost 5 bases, and 13 bases lay between the germline ends. This CDR3 reads CASSLARGIWETQYF. CDR3 in DNA: TGTGCCAGCAGCTTAGCCCGCGGGATATGGGAGACCCAGTACTTC.

This clonotype was detected many times. The V call is TRBV9, the J call TRBJ1-2; D not resolved. The CDR3 is 14 amino acids. The germline V gene has CDR1 SGDLS and CDR2 YYNGEE. V was pared by 3 bases and J by 1 base, with 10 bases between. The CDR3, as DNA: TGTGCCAGCAGCGATCCGAGCATTAACTATGGCTACACCTTC. This encodes CASSDPSINYGYTF. Full variable domain (remainder filled in from reference TRBV9 and TRBJ1-2): DSGVTQTPKHLITATGQRVTLRCSPRSGDLSVYWYQQSLDQGLQFLIQYYNGEERAKGNILERFSAQQFPDLHSELNLSSLELGDSALYFCASSDPSINYGYTFGSGTRLTVV.